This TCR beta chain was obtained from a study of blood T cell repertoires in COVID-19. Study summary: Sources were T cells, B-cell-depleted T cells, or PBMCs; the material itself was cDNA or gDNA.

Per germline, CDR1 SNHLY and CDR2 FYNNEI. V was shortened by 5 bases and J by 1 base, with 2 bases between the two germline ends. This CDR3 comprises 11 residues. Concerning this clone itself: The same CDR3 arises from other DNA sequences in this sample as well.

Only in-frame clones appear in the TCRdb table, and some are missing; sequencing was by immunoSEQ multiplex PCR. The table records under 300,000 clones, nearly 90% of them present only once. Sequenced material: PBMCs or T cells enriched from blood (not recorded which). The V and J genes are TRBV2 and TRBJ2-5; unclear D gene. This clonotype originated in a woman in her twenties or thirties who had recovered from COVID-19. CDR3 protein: CASSLQETQYF. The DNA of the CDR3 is TGTGCCAGCAGTCTCCAAGAGACCCAGTACTTC.